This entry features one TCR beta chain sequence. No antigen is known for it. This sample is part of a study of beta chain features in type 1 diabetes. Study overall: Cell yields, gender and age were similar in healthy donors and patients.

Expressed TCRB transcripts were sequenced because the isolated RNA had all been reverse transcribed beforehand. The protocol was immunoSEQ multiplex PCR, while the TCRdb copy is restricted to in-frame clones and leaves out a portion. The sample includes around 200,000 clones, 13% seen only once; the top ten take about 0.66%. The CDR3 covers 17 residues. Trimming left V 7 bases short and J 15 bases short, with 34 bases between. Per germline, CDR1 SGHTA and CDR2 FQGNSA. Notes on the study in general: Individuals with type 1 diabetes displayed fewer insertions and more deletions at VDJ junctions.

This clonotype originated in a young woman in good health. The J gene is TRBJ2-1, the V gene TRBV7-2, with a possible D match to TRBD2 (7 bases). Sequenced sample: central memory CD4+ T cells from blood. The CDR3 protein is CASNLMGGGGRVLPPFF. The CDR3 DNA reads TGTGCCAGCAACCTCATGGGGGGCGGGGGTCGAGTGTTACCCCCGTTCTTC.